These 9 T cell receptor beta chains share one sample of origin, sequenced in a study of somatic mutations in cytotoxic T cells in rheumatoid arthritis. Repertoires were generated with immunoSEQ multiplex PCR, while TCRdb's copy carries only in-frame clones and drops some. Among roughly 30,000 clones, around 86% were seen once, and the ten largest hold 7.5% to 9.5%. The specimen was CD8+ T cells sorted from blood. The receptors were gathered from an adult with rheumatoid arthritis.

The chain couples TRBV9 to TRBJ1-3; 8 nucleotides match TRBD1. CDR3 length: 14 residues. Looked up from germline, CDR1 is SGDLS and CDR2 is YYNGEE. V lost 6 bases to trimming and J lost 4 bases; unmatched junction nucleotides: 6. In DNA, the CDR3 is TGTGCCAGCAACCAGGGGGCGTTGGGAAACACCATATATTTT. Encoded protein: CASNQGALGNTIYF.

This chain joins TRBV7-9 and TRBJ2-1; TRBD2 matches 10 bases. The germline V gene has CDR1 SEHNR and CDR2 FQNEAQ (reference sequence). The CDR3 extends over 18 amino acids. V shed 4 bases and J 0 bases; nucleotides not matched to a gene: 9. CDR3 coding DNA: TGTGCCAGCAGCTACCCTCAAGCGGGGGGGACCTCCTACAATGAGCAGTTCTTC. Residues: CASSYPQAGGTSYNEQFF.

The rearrangement links TRBV7-9 to TRBJ2-5; D ambiguous. The CDR3 is 16 residues long. The V gene lost 5 bases and the J gene lost 5 bases, with 21 bases spanning the gap. Germline CDR1 SEHNR, CDR2 FQNEAQ (reference sequence). The CDR3 sequence: CASSPKGVGLPETQYF. CDR3 in DNA: TGTGCCAGCAGCCCCAAGGGTGTGGGGTTACCGGAGACCCAGTACTTC.

V usage is TRBV11-3 and J usage is TRBJ2-1; TRBD2 matches at 7 bases. Trimming took 6 bases from V and 4 from J; bases not matched to a gene: 6. CDR1 and CDR2 (germline): SGHNT, YENEEA. CDR3 length: 14 residues. The CDR3 coding sequence is TGTGCCAGCAGTCTAGCGGATGGGTACAATGAGCAGTTCTTC. Protein sequence: CASSLADGYNEQFF.

The genes are TRBV7-9 and TRBJ2-7; 12 nucleotides agree with TRBD2. With V trimmed by 6 bases and J by 0 bases, 6 bases remained unmatched. The CDR3 is made up of 16 amino acids. The germline V gene encodes CDR1 SEHNR and CDR2 FQNEAQ (reference sequence). CDR3 sequence reads: CASSSLAGGPSYEQYF. CDR3 bases: TGTGCCAGCAGTTCTCTAGCGGGAGGGCCCTCCTACGAGCAGTACTTC.

V gene TRBV18 combines with J gene TRBJ1-5, with a possible D match to TRBD1 (5 bases). The CDR3 totals 16 residues. Trimming shortened V by 0 bases and J by 4 bases, and 13 bases separated the two germline ends. Germline V gene sequence: CDR1 KGHSH, CDR2 LQKENI. The DNA for the CDR3 is TGTGCCAGCTCACCACCGGGGCCTGTAGGGAATCAGCCCCAGCATTTT. Translation: CASSPPGPVGNQPQHF.

A few counts support this clone. The V call is TRBV4-3, the J call TRBJ2-3, with TRBD1 as a possible D gene (5 bases). The germline V gene encodes CDR1 LGHNA and CDR2 YSLEER. Trimming shortened V by 4 bases and J by 2 bases, and 13 bases separated the two germline ends. There are 15 residues in the CDR3. The CDR3 is CASSRGQRVTDTQYF. CDR3 nucleotides: TGCGCCAGCAGCCGGGGCCAGCGCGTCACAGATACGCAGTATTTT.

V gene TRBV4-2 combines with J gene TRBJ2-7; D uncertain. This CDR3 contains 13 residues. Germline V gives CDR1 LGHNA, CDR2 YNFKEQ. Trimming took 2 bases from V and 5 from J, leaving 10 bases between them. The CDR3 is CASSQRDPDEQYF. For the CDR3, the DNA is TGTGCCAGCAGCCAAAGGGATCCCGACGAGCAGTACTTC.

The J gene is TRBJ2-4, the V gene TRBV2; 16 positions agree with TRBD2. In germline, CDR1 is SNHLY, CDR2 FYNNEI. The CDR3 sequence is 17 residues long. The junction had 5 bases not matched to a gene; V was cut back by 5 bases and J by 4 bases. The CDR3 spells CASSTGLAGGPKNIQYF. The CDR3 nucleotides are TGTGCCAGCAGTACGGGACTAGCGGGAGGGCCGAAAAACATTCAGTACTTC.